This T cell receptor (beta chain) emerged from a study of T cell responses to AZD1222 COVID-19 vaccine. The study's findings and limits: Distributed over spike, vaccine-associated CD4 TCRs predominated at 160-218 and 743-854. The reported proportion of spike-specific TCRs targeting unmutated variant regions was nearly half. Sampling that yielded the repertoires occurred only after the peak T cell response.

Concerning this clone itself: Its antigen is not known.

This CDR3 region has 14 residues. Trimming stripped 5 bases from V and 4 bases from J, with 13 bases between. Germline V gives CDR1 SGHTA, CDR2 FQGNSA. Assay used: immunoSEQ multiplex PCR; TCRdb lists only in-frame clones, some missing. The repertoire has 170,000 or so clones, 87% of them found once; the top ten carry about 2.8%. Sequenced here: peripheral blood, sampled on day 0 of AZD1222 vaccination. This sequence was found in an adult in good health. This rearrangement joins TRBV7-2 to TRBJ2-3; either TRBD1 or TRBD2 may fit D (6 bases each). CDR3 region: CASSPRGPADTQYF. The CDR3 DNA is TGTGCCAGCAGCCCCCGGGGGCCAGCAGATACGCAGTATTTT.